A selection of T cell receptor beta chains follows, all from one sample in a study of blood T cells in healthy people across ages. Each CDR3 protein gets one entry after TCRdb re-called the 5' RACE reads with MiXCR. The data hold about 1.1 million distinct CDR3 sequences, with less than 45% observed a single time. Source material: blood. These receptors all stem from a man between 18 and 35 years old in good health. Both conserved end residues are part of each CDR3. Each record gives: J gene, V gene, D gene, clone size, CDR3 protein, CDR3 DNA. The D gene is left open where the match is weak. Clone size is stated in some rows and not others, as once, few, many or a class when expanded.

>TRBJ2-3|TRBV5-1|-|few
CASSDETTDTQYF
TGCGCCAGCAGCGATGAGACAACAGATACGCAGTATTTT
>TRBJ1-1|TRBV6-5|-|once
CASSRRVATEAFF
TGTGCCAGCAGCCGCAGGGTTGCCACTGAAGCTTTCTTT
>TRBJ2-1|TRBV12-3/TRBV12-4|TRBD1|-
CASPHRTGGQFF
TGTGCCAGCCCCCATAGAACAGGGGGGCAGTTCTTC
>TRBJ2-7|TRBV12-3/TRBV12-4|-|many
CASSPQGRAYEQYF
TGTGCCAGCAGCCCACAGGGCAGGGCCTACGAGCAGTACTTC
>TRBJ2-7|TRBV9|-|many
CASSVGFSQTYEQYF
TGTGCCAGCAGCGTTGGGTTCTCTCAGACCTACGAGCAGTACTTC
>TRBJ2-1|TRBV5-4|TRBD2|few
CASSLGSSGGSYNEQFF
TGTGCCAGCAGCTTAGGATCTAGCGGGGGATCCTACAATGAGCAGTTCTTC
>TRBJ2-7|TRBV29-1|-|-
CSVVGQESSYEQYF
TGCAGCGTTGTAGGGCAGGAGTCCTCCTACGAGCAGTACTTC
>TRBJ1-3|TRBV15|-|-
CATSRVPGRLTIGNTIYF
TGTGCCACCAGCAGAGTCCCGGGACGTCTTACTATTGGAAACACCATATATTTT
>TRBJ2-1|TRBV4-3|-|-
CASSHDTDDEQFF
TGCGCCAGCAGCCATGATACCGACGATGAGCAGTTCTTC
>TRBJ2-5|TRBV10-2|-|-
CATTDLQSHYNEQYF
TGCGCCACCACCGACCTGCAGTCCCACTACAATGAGCAGTACTTC
>TRBJ2-7|TRBV12-3/TRBV12-4|-|few
CASSGGTALEIYEQYF
TGTGCCAGCAGTGGAGGCACAGCGCTAGAGATATACGAGCAGTACTTC
>TRBJ2-7|TRBV20-1|TRBD1|-
CSAPKGDRPYEQYF
TGCAGTGCCCCTAAGGGGGACAGGCCCTACGAGCAGTACTTC
>TRBJ2-1|TRBV4-3|-|few
CASSPREVGILNEQFF
TGCGCCAGCAGCCCCCGAGAAGTGGGGATTTTGAATGAGCAGTTCTTC
>TRBJ1-4|TRBV2|-|once
CASSSSRGYNEKLFF
TGTGCCAGCAGTTCCTCCAGGGGATACAATGAAAAACTGTTTTTT
>TRBJ2-5|TRBV4-1|TRBD2|few
CASSQDRTSGGTFGETQYF
TGCGCCAGCAGCCAAGATCGAACTAGCGGGGGGACTTTCGGGGAGACCCAGTACTTC
>TRBJ2-5|TRBV27|-|-
CTSSFDGLGAQYF
TGTACCAGCAGTTTTGACGGGCTAGGGGCCCAGTACTTC
>TRBJ2-7|TRBV6-6|-|few
CASSYHQGEVEQYF
TGTGCCAGCAGTTATCACCAGGGGGAGGTCGAGCAGTACTTC
>TRBJ2-1|TRBV27|TRBD1|-
CASSFGTGNYNEQFF
TGTGCCAGCAGTTTCGGGACAGGGAACTACAATGAGCAGTTCTTC
>TRBJ1-2|TRBV6-5|TRBD1|-
CASRRDRGNYGYTF
TGTGCCAGCAGGCGGGACAGGGGGAACTATGGCTACACCTTC
>TRBJ1-2|TRBV7-9|-|-
CASSFRQEVYGYTF
TGTGCCAGCAGCTTTAGACAGGAGGTCTATGGCTACACCTTC
>TRBJ2-1|TRBV9|-|few
CASSWGPNTYNEQFF
TGTGCCAGCAGCTGGGGCCCAAATACTTACAATGAGCAGTTCTTC
>TRBJ2-1|TRBV20-1|-|-
CSARIPGIPYNEQFF
TGCAGTGCTAGGATCCCCGGGATACCCTACAATGAGCAGTTCTTC
>TRBJ2-7|TRBV27|TRBD1|-
CASSYRTGDEQYF
TGTGCCAGCAGTTATCGGACAGGGGACGAGCAGTACTTC
>TRBJ1-4|TRBV12-3/TRBV12-4|-|-
CASTPYGGESEKLFF
TGTGCCAGCACCCCTTACGGGGGGGAGAGTGAAAAACTGTTTTTT
>TRBJ2-3|TRBV7-9|-|-
CASSLGTLQYF
TGTGCCAGCAGCTTAGGTACTTTGCAGTATTTT
>TRBJ1-2|TRBV3-1|TRBD1|-
CASSPPDRGFKNYGYTF
TGTGCCAGCAGCCCTCCGGACAGGGGCTTCAAAAACTATGGCTACACCTTC
>TRBJ2-5|TRBV6-5|-|-
CASSYPGVGEQYF
TGTGCCAGCAGTTATCCCGGTGTGGGTGAGCAGTACTTC
>TRBJ1-2|TRBV28|TRBD1|-
CASGAGGAHGYTF
TGTGCCAGCGGGGCAGGGGGCGCGCATGGCTACACCTTC
>TRBJ2-5|TRBV25-1|-|-
CASSEDWSGQETQYF
TGTGCCAGCAGTGAAGATTGGTCAGGACAAGAGACCCAGTACTTC
>TRBJ1-1|TRBV4-3|-|once
CASSQDVSMNTEAFF
TGCGCCAGCAGCCAAGATGTCAGCATGAACACTGAAGCTTTCTTT
>TRBJ1-4|TRBV3-1|-|few
CATERSGGEKLFF
TGTGCCACCGAGAGATCGGGAGGGGAAAAACTGTTTTTT
>TRBJ2-3|TRBV12-3/TRBV12-4|TRBD1|few
CASSLRDRGLVDTQYF
TGTGCCAGCAGTTTAAGGGACAGGGGGTTGGTAGATACGCAGTATTTT
>TRBJ1-5|TRBV15|-|-
CATSFYRDSNQPQHF
TGTGCCACCAGCTTTTACAGGGATAGCAATCAGCCCCAGCATTTT
>TRBJ2-1|TRBV24-1|-|-
CATSDVTYQPRDRFF
TGTGCCACCAGTGATGTAACATACCAACCCAGGGATCGGTTCTTC
>TRBJ1-1|TRBV4-3|-|-
CASSQVYRRNTEAFF
TGCGCCAGCAGCCAAGTTTACCGCAGGAACACTGAAGCTTTCTTT
>TRBJ2-6|TRBV4-2|-|few
CASSPYAGENSGANVLTF
TGTGCCAGCAGCCCGTACGCAGGCGAAAATTCTGGGGCCAACGTCCTGACTTTC
>TRBJ2-3|TRBV6-6|-|-
CASTPIPDRVSTDTQYF
TGTGCCAGCACCCCGATCCCTGACAGAGTTAGCACAGATACGCAGTATTTT
>TRBJ1-2|TRBV29-1|-|many
CSPGGANYGYTF
TGCAGCCCTGGAGGGGCGAACTATGGCTACACCTTC
>TRBJ1-1|TRBV6-2/TRBV6-3|-|-
CASSDLGLSAEAFF
TGTGCCAGCAGTGATTTAGGGCTTTCAGCTGAAGCTTTCTTT
>TRBJ1-5|TRBV2|TRBD1|-
CASSDRGWQPQHF
TGTGCCAGCAGTGACAGGGGGTGGCAGCCCCAGCATTTT
>TRBJ1-2|TRBV20-1|-|few
CSAASSGGYTF
TGCAGTGCTGCGAGCTCAGGCGGCTACACCTTC
>TRBJ2-1|TRBV5-1|-|-
CASSQDGVSDEQFF
TGCGCCAGCAGTCAGGACGGGGTTAGCGATGAGCAGTTCTTC
>TRBJ2-3|TRBV5-1|-|once
CASSLGGTTSNTDTQYF
TGCGCCAGCAGCTTGGGTGGGACCACCTCGAACACAGATACGCAGTATTTT
>TRBJ2-7|TRBV20-1|TRBD1|-
CSARSGQGDNEQYF
TGCAGTGCTAGATCGGGACAGGGAGACAATGAGCAGTACTTC
>TRBJ1-4|TRBV5-1|-|few
CASSPREATNEKLFF
TGCGCCAGCAGCCCCCGGGAAGCAACTAATGAAAAACTGTTTTTT
>TRBJ2-3|TRBV10-3|-|-
CAISESSTGTDTQYF
TGTGCCATCAGTGAGTCGTCTACGGGTACAGATACGCAGTATTTT
>TRBJ2-2|TRBV7-2|-|-
CASSLRGQPTGELFF
TGTGCCAGCAGCTTACGAGGACAGCCCACCGGGGAGCTGTTTTTT
>TRBJ2-7|TRBV3-1|-|-
CASSQAGQIGSHEQYF
TGTGCCAGCAGCCAAGCCGGACAGATCGGGTCCCACGAGCAGTACTTC